A selection of T cell receptor beta chains follows, all from one sample in a study of identical twins. TCRdb re-analysed the 5' RACE reads in MiXCR, keeping a single row per CDR3 protein. The sample yields 700,000 or so distinct CDR3 sequences, 8% to 9% seen once. The sample also formed part of further work on yellow fever vaccine responses in identical twins.

The specimen was PBMCs. These receptors were collected from a woman between 18 and 29 years old in good health. Both conserved end residues are part of each CDR3. The order of the fields is V gene, CDR3 protein.

>TRBV3-1
CASSRSGQRGDTQYF
>TRBV28
CASSRTGGIADTQYF
>TRBV7-9
CASSLESEESSYEQYF
>TRBV3-1
CASSQDGSGTGMNTEAFF
>TRBV5-1
CASSGIRGGQETQYF
>TRBV28
CASHYPRQGLFF
>TRBV6-2/TRBV6-3
CASSFVWENYEQYF
>TRBV12-3/TRBV12-4
CASSFVPGPQGAGELFF
>TRBV7-9
CASSPQERGMGDTQYF
>TRBV27
CASSPIPLAESIQETQYF
>TRBV20-1
CSARVAGNTIYF
>TRBV7-2
CASSLTSNTDTQYF
>TRBV12-3/TRBV12-4
CASNTGGHDTQYF
>TRBV7-9
CTPGQGAGANVLTF
>TRBV3-1
CALRHRSSELTYNEQFF
>TRBV7-9
CASSDSAGLKNIQYF
>TRBV3-1
CASRDSGTEETQYF
>TRBV2
CASSEGTVRAGNTIYF
>TRBV20-1
CCARDSFPGLHYNEQFF
>TRBV28
CASTPSGSGGNGYTF
>TRBV24-1
CATSDILGAQYF
>TRBV20-1
CSARALSGTPEQYF
>TRBV7-2
CASSLAFRGAYGYTF
>TRBV10-2
CASSEGGHEQYF
>TRBV20-1
CSARRQGAEGYTF
>TRBV12-3/TRBV12-4
CASSLTSDAAYEQYF
>TRBV6-6
CASNDRGAGELFF
>TRBV6-1
CASSPTGLHGYTF
>TRBV7-3
CASSPQFEYTQYF
>TRBV6-2/TRBV6-3
CASSYDGAGATEAFF
>TRBV24-1
CATSDPGTSGRDEQFF
>TRBV7-3
CASSPRGGTYNEQFF
>TRBV3-1
CASTKPTSFEQFF